The 22 T cell receptor beta chains below come from one sample, sequenced in a study of radiation and T cells in renal cell carcinoma. Method: immunoSEQ multiplex PCR; TCRdb's copy keeps in-frame clones and lacks some. The sample lists 100,000 to 150,000 clones, 81% seen once, with approximately 6.3% in the top ten. The sample's time point: blood 2 weeks post-SBRT. Indicated treatment: 15 Gy SBRT to primary tumor, nephrectomy 4 weeks later. The sample consisted of blood, taken from a patient whose treatment included radiotherapy and nephrectomy. The receptors come from a man aged 45-60 years with renal cell carcinoma.

This clone came up a few times. The chain has TRBV30 and TRBJ1-2; the D gene is possibly TRBD1 (6 bases). The CDR3 contains 14 residues. V was cut by 4 bases and J by 7 bases, with 19 bases left in between. Germline CDR1 is GTSNPN and CDR2 is SVGIG (reference sequence). The CDR3 DNA reads TGTGCCTGGACACCCTTTGGGGGGCGGCCTGGCTACACCTTC. It is translated as CAWTPFGGRPGYTF.

V usage is TRBV29-1 and J usage is TRBJ2-1, with D perhaps TRBD2 (5 bases). The CDR3 is made up of 13 amino acids. The germline V gene has CDR1 SQVTM and CDR2 ANQGSEA. V lost 6 bases and J 4 bases, leaving 13 bases between the germline ends. The CDR3 DNA follows: TGCAGCGTAGGACTTCAACTATACAATGAGCAGTTCTTC. It yields the protein CSVGLQLYNEQFF.

The chain joins TRBV28 to TRBJ2-7; a possible D gene is TRBD2 (7 bases). The CDR3 spans 13 residues. V dropped 6 bases and J dropped 11 bases, with 20 bases sitting between them. Germline lookup yields CDR1 MDHEN and CDR2 SYDVKM. The CDR3 DNA follows: TGTGCCAGCAGCCTAACGGGTCGGGGGGCGAAGTACTTC. Encoded protein: CASSLTGRGAKYF.

V usage is TRBV5-6 and J usage is TRBJ2-5; D is ambiguous. Germline V lookup: CDR1 SGHDT, CDR2 YYEEEE. V lost 3 bases and J lost 1, with 13 bases in between. This CDR3 contains 15 residues. The CDR3 sequence is CASSWEKGIQETQYF. The CDR3 DNA sequence: TGTGCCAGCAGCTGGGAAAAGGGAATCCAAGAGACCCAGTACTTC. The whole variable domain, remainder taken from reference TRBV5-6 and TRBJ2-5, is DAGVTQSPTHLIKTRGQQVTLRCSPKSGHDTVSWYQQALGQGPQFIFQYYEEEERQRGNFPDRFSGHQFPNYSSELNVNALLLGDSALYLCASSWEKGIQETQYFGPGTRLLVL.

This clone showed up just a few times. V gene TRBV7-3 combines with J gene TRBJ1-5; no reliable D call. Germline CDR1 reads SGHTA; CDR2 reads FQGTGA. V was shortened by 5 bases and J by 0 bases, with 5 bases between the two germline ends. This CDR3 region has 13 residues. CDR3 in DNA: TGTGCCAGCAGCCCCTATAGCAATCAGCCCCAGCATTTT. Translating gives CASSPYSNQPQHF.

The chain uses TRBV19 and TRBJ2-7, with a weak D call TRBD1 (5 bases). Trimming took off 6 bases at V and 0 bases at J, with 12 bases between the two ends. Germline CDR1 reads LNHDA; CDR2 reads SQIVND (reference sequence). This CDR3 spans 14 amino acids. CDR3: CASRHDRYSYEQYF. DNA for the CDR3: TGTGCCAGTAGACATGACAGATACTCCTACGAGCAGTACTTC.

The genes are TRBV7-8 and TRBJ2-3; 12 bases match TRBD2. The CDR3 extends over 20 amino acids. V dropped 5 bases and J dropped 6; count of bases not matched to a gene: 21. The germline V gene has CDR1 SGHVS and CDR2 FQNEAQ. Written as DNA, the CDR3 is TGTGCCAGCAGCCGTCCCAGAATACGACTAGCGGGGGACCGCAGGGATACGCAGTATTTT. Translated: CASSRPRIRLAGDRRDTQYF.

The chain recombines TRBV5-1 with TRBJ2-5; possibly TRBD1 or TRBD2 for D (5 bases each). The CDR3 runs 14 residues. V lost 3 bases to trimming and J lost 5 bases, with 14 bases between them. CDR1 SGHRS and CDR2 YFSETQ come from the germline V gene. The CDR3 region has the DNA TGCGCCAGCAGCTCTGGACGGGACGGCGAGACCCAGTACTTC. Translated: CASSSGRDGETQYF.

The chain is built from TRBV9 and TRBJ2-5; TRBD2 matches at 9 bases. The length of the CDR3 is 16 residues. The ends lost 4 bases at V and 3 bases at J; junction bases unmatched: 10. Germline V gene sequence: CDR1 SGDLS, CDR2 YYNGEE. For the CDR3, the DNA is TGTGCCAGCAGCACCCGGGGGATAGCGGGAGAAGAGACCCAGTACTTC. Its protein product is CASSTRGIAGEETQYF. Supplemented by reference TRBV9 and TRBJ2-5, the full variable domain reads DSGVTQTPKHLITATGQRVTLRCSPRSGDLSVYWYQQSLDQGLQFLIQYYNGEERAKGNILERFSAQQFPDLHSELNLSSLELGDSALYFCASSTRGIAGEETQYFGPGTRLLVL.

The chain uses TRBV6-1 and TRBJ1-3; D perhaps matches TRBD1 (6 bases). Germline V gene lookup returns CDR1 MNHNS and CDR2 SASEGT. V lost 11 bases, J lost 0 bases, and 14 bases lay in between. The CDR3 covers 14 residues. In DNA, the CDR3 is TGTGCCTGCCAAACAGGGAGCTCTGGAAACACCATATATTTT. Encoded protein: CACQTGSSGNTIYF.

The chain joins TRBV30 to TRBJ2-1, with TRBD2 matching 10 bases. The germline V gene encodes CDR1 GTSNPN and CDR2 SVGIG (reference sequence). CDR3 length: 15 amino acids. V gave up 2 bases and J gave up 2 bases; unmatched junction bases: 3. This CDR3 is CAWSILAGAYNEQFF. The CDR3 region has the DNA TGTGCCTGGAGTATTCTAGCGGGAGCCTACAATGAGCAGTTCTTC.

The J gene is TRBJ2-1, the V gene TRBV10-3; 7 nucleotides align to TRBD1. V lost 0 bases and J lost 3; bases outside the gene matches: 11. Germline V gene lookup returns CDR1 ENHRY and CDR2 SYGVKD. The CDR3 covers 18 residues. The CDR3 here is CAISESGQTGTLYNEQFF. The CDR3 DNA reads as TGTGCCATCAGTGAGTCGGGACAGACCGGGACCCTCTACAATGAGCAGTTCTTC.

This clone appeared a single time. CDR3 region: CASTQYTDTQYF. CDR3 nucleotide sequence: TGCGCCAGCACCCAATACACAGATACGCAGTATTTT. This chain connects TRBV5-1 to TRBJ2-3; D unclear. Trimming shortened V by 6 bases and J by 2 bases, and 7 bases separated the two germline ends. The CDR3 is made up of 12 amino acids. The V gene's germline CDR1 is SGHRS and CDR2 YFSETQ.

This clone was detected only a few times. V gene TRBV6-5 combines with J gene TRBJ1-6, with D possibly being TRBD1 (5 bases). The CDR3 loop spans 14 amino acids. CDR1 MNHEY and CDR2 SVGAGI come from the germline V gene. The V end was cut by 4 bases, the J end by 7 bases, with 11 bases between. The CDR3 region has the DNA TGTGCCAGCAGTTGGGGACCGAAAAATTCACCCCTCCACTTT. It codes for CASSWGPKNSPLHF.

This clone appeared a few times. The gene calls are TRBV7-2 and TRBJ1-2, with D tentatively TRBD1 (6 bases). The CDR3 length is 13 residues. Trimming left V 1 base short and J 7 bases short, with 10 bases between. CDR1 is SGHTA and CDR2 is FQGNSA in the germline V gene. The CDR3 region is CASSLEGEGGYTF. Here the CDR3 DNA reads TGTGCCAGCAGCTTAGAGGGGGAAGGTGGCTACACCTTC.

V is TRBV18 and J is TRBJ1-5; D unclear. Germline lookup yields CDR1 KGHSH and CDR2 LQKENI. The CDR3 extends over 14 amino acids. Deletions cut 3 bases from V and 5 bases from J, with 11 bases between. The CDR3 nucleotides read TGTGCCAGCTCACCGGTCGGAGGCGATCAGCCCCAGCATTTT. Amino acids: CASSPVGGDQPQHF.

CDR3 nucleotide sequence: TGTGCCAGCTCATCCACTAGCGGGCCCCAAGAGACCCAGTACTTC. It yields the protein CASSSTSGPQETQYF. The rearrangement links TRBV18 to TRBJ2-5, with TRBD2 matching 9 bases. Germline trimming cut 5 bases from V and 1 base from J; bases unmatched to any gene: 5. The CDR3 totals 15 residues. Germline assignment: CDR1 KGHSH and CDR2 LQKENI. Using reference TRBV18 and TRBJ2-5 for the parts outside the CDR3, the full variable domain is NAGVMQNPRHLVRRRGQEARLRCSPMKGHSHVYWYRQLPEEGLKFMVYLQKENIIDESGMPKERFSAEFPKEGPSILRIQQVVRGDSAAYFCASSSTSGPQETQYFGPGTRLLVL.

This clone was observed a few times. The rearrangement uses TRBV2 and TRBJ2-5; TRBD1 aligns across 9 bases. Germline CDR1 is SNHLY and CDR2 is FYNNEI. V dropped 8 bases and J dropped 4; count of bases not matched to a gene: 8. There are 14 residues in the CDR3. The CDR3 DNA is TGTGCCAGCGGGACAGGGCCGGTATCAGAGACCCAGTACTTC. The encoded protein is CASGTGPVSETQYF. Variable domain in full (rest from reference TRBV2 and TRBJ2-5): EPEVTQTPSHQVTQMGQEVILRCVPISNHLYFYWYRQILGQKVEFLVSFYNNEISEKSEIFDDQFSVERPDGSNFTLKIRSTKLEDSAMYFCASGTGPVSETQYFGPGTRLLVL.

The rearrangement links TRBV5-6 to TRBJ2-1; 15 positions match TRBD2. With 4 bases clipped from V and 0 bases from J, the junction kept 8 bases outside the gene matches. This CDR3 has 19 residues. Germline V CDR1 and CDR2: SGHDT, YYEEEE. CDR3 residues: CASSQGLAGGPSSYNEQFF. The DNA for the CDR3 is TGTGCCAGCAGCCAGGGACTAGCGGGAGGACCCAGCTCCTACAATGAGCAGTTCTTC.

This chain uses TRBV6-1 with TRBJ1-6, with no clear D. Germline loops: CDR1 MNHNS, CDR2 SASEGT. Trimming removed 1 base at V and 2 bases at J, with 12 bases between. The CDR3 runs 17 residues. The chain's CDR3 is CASSEVGGRAYNSPLHF. The CDR3 nucleotides are TGTGCCAGCAGTGAAGTGGGAGGGAGAGCCTATAATTCACCCCTCCACTTT.

The CDR3 loop is CASSPVTNTGVKYF. Here the CDR3 DNA reads TGTGCCAGCAGCCCCGTAACTAATACAGGGGTCAAGTACTTC. The chain has TRBV9 and TRBJ2-7; 7 bases map to TRBD1. This CDR3 is 14 amino acids long. Germline CDR1 and CDR2: SGDLS and YYNGEE. The ends lost 4 bases at V and 11 bases at J; junction bases unmatched: 15.

The chain recombines TRBV28 with TRBJ1-2, with 10 bases identical to TRBD1. This CDR3 spans 16 amino acids. Germline loops: CDR1 MDHEN, CDR2 SYDVKM. The junction had 10 bases not matched to a gene; V was cut back by 8 bases and J by 1 base. CDR3 amino acids: CASHGPGQGINYGYTF. CDR3 nucleotide sequence: TGTGCCAGCCATGGTCCGGGACAGGGGATTAACTATGGCTACACCTTC.